The 9 T cell receptor beta chains below were found in one sample sequenced in a study of cytomegalovirus exposure and HLA in healthy donors. In the PCR, 60 Vbeta and 13 Jbeta primers were used. Only in-frame clones appear in the TCRdb table, and some are missing; sequencing was by immunoSEQ multiplex PCR. The top ten hold less than 3% of the sample, which has tens of thousands of clones, 65% to 85% seen once. Sequencing was performed on PBMCs. The receptors originated from a young woman in good health and CMV-seronegative.

The CDR3 here is CSVGEVETQYF. In nucleotides, the CDR3 is TGCAGCGTTGGGGAGGTGGAGACCCAGTACTTC. V gene TRBV29-1 combines with J gene TRBJ2-5, with D perhaps TRBD2 (6 bases). Between the trimmed V and J ends, which lost 4 bases and 5 bases, there was a span of 8 bases. Germline CDR1 SQVTM, CDR2 ANQGSEA. This CDR3 is 11 amino acids long.

This clone was observed a few times. The chain combines TRBV13 with TRBJ1-1; D remains ambiguous. Germline assignment: CDR1 PRHDT and CDR2 FYEKMQ (reference sequence). Trimming took 5 bases from V and 0 from J, leaving 7 bases between them. This CDR3 is built from 13 residues. Here the CDR3 reads CASSKGVNTEAFF. The CDR3 coding sequence is TGTGCCAGCAGCAAGGGAGTGAACACTGAAGCTTTCTTT.

V is TRBV28 and J is TRBJ1-2; no firm D call. The length of the CDR3 is 14 residues. Germline CDR1 is MDHEN and CDR2 is SYDVKM. V was shortened by 9 bases and J by 0 bases, with 14 bases between the two germline ends. As DNA, the CDR3 is TGTGCCAGTGCCACAGTCGGGACTAACTATGGCTACACCTTC. It specifies CASATVGTNYGYTF.

This chain links TRBV5-4 with TRBJ2-3; TRBD2 aligns across 12 bases. Germline V gene data show CDR1 as SGHNT and CDR2 as YYREEE (reference sequence). CDR3 length: 16 residues. V lost 0 bases and J lost 2; bases outside the gene matches: 1. The DNA of the CDR3 is TGTGCCAGCAGCTTGGGGACTAGCGGGGTCACAGATACGCAGTATTTT. Its translation is CASSLGTSGVTDTQYF.

The J gene is TRBJ1-1, the V gene TRBV7-9; no firm D call. CDR3 length: 15 residues. The V end was cut by 4 bases, the J end by 4 bases, with 16 bases between. Germline V gives CDR1 SEHNR, CDR2 FQNEAQ (reference sequence). The chain's CDR3 is CASSWAGSAGTEAFF. The CDR3 DNA reads as TGTGCCAGCAGCTGGGCGGGGTCGGCCGGCACTGAAGCTTTCTTT.

V is TRBV18 and J is TRBJ1-2, with TRBD1 as a possible D gene (6 bases). This CDR3 comprises 15 residues. The germline V gene has CDR1 KGHSH and CDR2 LQKENI. Trimming pared 3 bases from V and 8 bases from J, leaving 19 bases between. The CDR3 coding sequence is TGTGCCAGCTCACCCCCAGGGGCCACCCTCGACGGCTACACCTTC. Translated, it gives CASSPPGATLDGYTF.

The gene calls are TRBV4-3 and TRBJ1-1, with 7 positions matching TRBD1. V lost 1 base and J lost 5; bases outside the gene matches: 4. This CDR3 has 14 amino acids. Per the germline V gene, CDR1 is LGHNA and CDR2 is YSLEER. CDR3 coding DNA: TGCGCCAGCAGCCAAGTTAGGGGGCTTACTGAAGCTTTCTTT. This codes for CASSQVRGLTEAFF.

The chain carries TRBV5-1 and TRBJ2-1; D is possibly TRBD2 (7 bases). Germline loops: CDR1 SGHRS, CDR2 YFSETQ. This CDR3 region has 17 residues. V was cut by 1 base and J by 8 bases, with 22 bases left in between. The CDR3 DNA sequence: TGCGCCAGCAGCTTGATTGTGGGGGGGGCCAGGAGGGATGAGCAGTTCTTC. Protein sequence: CASSLIVGGARRDEQFF.

This sequence joins TRBV19 and TRBJ1-6; tentative D call: TRBD1 (6 bases). The V and J ends lost 6 bases and 9 bases respectively, with 12 bases between them. CDR1 and CDR2 (germline): LNHDA, SQIVND (reference sequence). CDR3 length: 13 amino acids. In DNA, the CDR3 is TGTGCCAGTAGCCCGGGACATGGTTCACCCCTCCACTTT. It translates to CASSPGHGSPLHF.